Sequencing of this T cell receptor beta chain was carried out in a study of a mutant IDH1 vaccine in newly diagnosed glioma (dated by TCRdb to the early 2020s). The study in broad terms: Vaccination began 4-6 weeks after radiotherapy alone, or alongside temozolomide cycles in the chemotherapy-containing groups. Longitudinal TCRB deep sequencing was performed for about two dozen treated patients wherever samples were available for exploratory analyses. The week-35 safety follow-up was designated visit V12, and the week-47 end of study was designated visit V13. Before enrollment, patients had received standard therapy of radiotherapy alone, temozolomide alone, or radiochemotherapy with temozolomide; most received the combination. Six visits were used for peripheral blood collection: V03 (baseline), V05, V07, V10, V12 and V13. Of the approximately 30 treated patients, about 62% were male and approximately 38% were female, and the mean age was 40.4 years. Study-wide findings and limitations: Pseudoprogression appeared unrelated to alterations in the top peripheral T cell clonotypes detected by TCRB sequencing. It was noted by the authors that analyses of patient blood samples could not be reproduced owing to sample limitations. Vaccine-induced immune responses across multiple MHC alleles were detected in approximately 94% of patients. Availability determined which PBMC samples were chosen for TCRB deep sequencing.

V is trimmed back by 6 bases and J by 0 bases, and the junction contains 11 bases that no gene match accounts for. The germline V gene (reference sequence) gives CDR1 as MNHEY and CDR2 as SMNVEV. The CDR3 contains 17 residues, cysteine and phenylalanine counted. Just CDR3 DNA is preserved here, 51 bases in frame from base 1. As for this clone: The antigen it recognizes is unknown. No qualities accompany the bases; no much larger clone lies one base away.

The library was built by means of the immunoSEQ multiplex PCR assay. The hsTCRB Kit was used according to the manufacturer's protocol to amplify rearranged TCR beta chain sequences. Sequencing of TCRB libraries was carried out on an Illumina MiSeq. The original pipeline was this. Demultiplexing, trimming and gene mapping were performed with the kit vendor's proprietary platform. The table comes from immuneACCESS by way of TCRdb, which keeps in-frame sequences with V and J called. Part of the clones is missing from these tables; in studies checked, under half for an unresolved V gene and the rest for unknown reasons. V, J and clone size are those of that table, while D and trimming were read from the DNA. In all, the sample holds under 40,000 clones, and approximately 78% of those were seen once. Together, the top ten hold over 9% of the sample. Reading the label with the study, this specimen's time point is: week 35, safety follow-up. Each vaccine dose, consisting of 300 ug of a 20-mer mutant IDH1 peptide in Montanide, was administered subcutaneously with topical imiquimod. Patients received eight vaccinations in weeks 1, 3, 5, 7, 11, 15, 19 and 23, corresponding to visits V03 through V10. Donors had newly diagnosed WHO grade 3 or 4 IDH1-mutant astrocytomas with loss of nuclear ATRX. The samples were drawn from NOA16, a multicentre, single-arm, open-label phase I trial in Germany that tested a mutant IDH1 peptide vaccine in humans for the first time. The DNeasy Blood and Tissue Kit was used to extract genomic DNA from EDTA blood for TCRB sequencing.

This receptor was obtained from a woman between 40 and 55 years old with glioma. Here the sequenced sample was PBMCs, taken from a glioma patient whose treatment included an IDH1 peptide vaccine. The chain is assembled from TRBV27 and TRBJ2-3, and TRBD2 matches 8 of the central bases. The sequenced DNA is TGTGCCAGCAGAGCTCGGACTAGCTTTACTAGCACAGATACGCAGTATTTT. Its translation is CASRARTSFTSTDTQYF.